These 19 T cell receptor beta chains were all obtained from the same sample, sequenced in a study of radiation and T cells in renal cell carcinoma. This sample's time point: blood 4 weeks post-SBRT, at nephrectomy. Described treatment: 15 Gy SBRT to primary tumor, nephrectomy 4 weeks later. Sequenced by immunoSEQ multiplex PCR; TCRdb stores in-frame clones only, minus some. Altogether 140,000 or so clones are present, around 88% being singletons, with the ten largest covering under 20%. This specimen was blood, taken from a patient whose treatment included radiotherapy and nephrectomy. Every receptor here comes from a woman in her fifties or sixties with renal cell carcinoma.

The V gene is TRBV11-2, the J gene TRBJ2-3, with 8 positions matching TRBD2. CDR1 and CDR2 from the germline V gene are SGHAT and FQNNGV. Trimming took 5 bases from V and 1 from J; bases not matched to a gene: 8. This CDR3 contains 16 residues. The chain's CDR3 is CASSPRGRFRTDTQYF. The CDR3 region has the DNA TGTGCCAGCAGCCCTCGCGGGAGGTTTCGCACAGATACGCAGTATTTT.

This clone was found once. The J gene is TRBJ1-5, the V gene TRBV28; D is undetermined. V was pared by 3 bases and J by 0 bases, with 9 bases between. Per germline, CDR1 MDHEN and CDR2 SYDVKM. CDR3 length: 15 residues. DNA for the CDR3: TGTGCCAGCAGTTTGGAAGTTTATAGCAATCAGCCCCAGCATTTT. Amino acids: CASSLEVYSNQPQHF.

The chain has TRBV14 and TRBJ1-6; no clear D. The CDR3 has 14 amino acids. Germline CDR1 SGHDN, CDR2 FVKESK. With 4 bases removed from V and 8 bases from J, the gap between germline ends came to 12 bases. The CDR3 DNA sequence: TGTGCCAGCAGCCCTGTAGGGATTGATTCACCCCTCCACTTT. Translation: CASSPVGIDSPLHF. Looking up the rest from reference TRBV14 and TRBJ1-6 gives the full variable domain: EAGVTQFPSHSVIEKGQTVTLRCDPISGHDNLYWYRRVMGKEIKFLLHFVKESKQDESGMPNNRFLAERTGGTYSTLKVQPAELEDSGVYFCASSPVGIDSPLHFGNGTRLTVT.

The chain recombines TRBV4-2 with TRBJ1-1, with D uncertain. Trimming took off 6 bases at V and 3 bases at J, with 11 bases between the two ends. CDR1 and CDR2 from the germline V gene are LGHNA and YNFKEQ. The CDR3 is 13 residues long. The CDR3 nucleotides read TGTGCCAGCAGTCCGACACGGTACACTGAAGCTTTCTTT. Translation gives CASSPTRYTEAFF.

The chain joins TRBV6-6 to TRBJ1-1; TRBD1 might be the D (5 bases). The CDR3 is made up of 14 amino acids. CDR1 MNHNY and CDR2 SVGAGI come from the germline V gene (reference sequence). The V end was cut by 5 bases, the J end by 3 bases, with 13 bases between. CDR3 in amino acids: CASSPGRGDTEAFF. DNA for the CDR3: TGTGCCAGCAGTCCAGGGAGAGGAGACACTGAAGCTTTCTTT.

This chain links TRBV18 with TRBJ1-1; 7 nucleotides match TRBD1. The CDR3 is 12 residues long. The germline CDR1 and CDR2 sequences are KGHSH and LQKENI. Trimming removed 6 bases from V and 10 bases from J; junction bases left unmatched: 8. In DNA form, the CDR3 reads TGTGCCAGCTCGCGGCGACAGGGTGCAGCTTTCTTT. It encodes CASSRRQGAAFF.

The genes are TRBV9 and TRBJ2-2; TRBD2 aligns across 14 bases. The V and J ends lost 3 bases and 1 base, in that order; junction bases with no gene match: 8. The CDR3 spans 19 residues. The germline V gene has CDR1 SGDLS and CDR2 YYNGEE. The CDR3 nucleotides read TGTGCCAGCAGCGCGGGGACTAGCGGGAGAAATGAGAACACCGGGGAGCTGTTTTTT. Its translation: CASSAGTSGRNENTGELFF.

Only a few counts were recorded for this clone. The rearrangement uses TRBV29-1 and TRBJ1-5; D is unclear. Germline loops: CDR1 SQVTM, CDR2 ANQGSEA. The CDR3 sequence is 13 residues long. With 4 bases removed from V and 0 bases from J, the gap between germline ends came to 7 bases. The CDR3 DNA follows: TGCAGCGTTGCCAGCTATAGCAATCAGCCCCAGCATTTT. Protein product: CSVASYSNQPQHF.

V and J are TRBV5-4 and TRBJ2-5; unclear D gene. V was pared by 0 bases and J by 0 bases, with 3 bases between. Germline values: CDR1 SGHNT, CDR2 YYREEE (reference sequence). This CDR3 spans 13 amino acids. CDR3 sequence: CASSLVYQETQYF. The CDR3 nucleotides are TGTGCCAGCAGCTTGGTTTACCAAGAGACCCAGTACTTC.

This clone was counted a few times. CDR3 DNA: TGTGCCAGCAGCTTCGGCCGGCAGTACAATGAGCAGTTCTTC. Amino acids: CASSFGRQYNEQFF. V and J are TRBV5-8 and TRBJ2-1; no definite D call. CDR3 length: 14 amino acids. Germline V gene sequence: CDR1 SGHTS, CDR2 YDEGEE. V lost 2 bases to trimming and J lost 4 bases, with 10 bases between them.

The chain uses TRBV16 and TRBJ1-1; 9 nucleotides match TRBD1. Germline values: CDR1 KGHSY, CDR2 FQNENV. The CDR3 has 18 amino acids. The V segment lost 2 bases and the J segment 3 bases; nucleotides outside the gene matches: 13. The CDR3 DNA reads TGTGCCAGCAGCCAAGATAACAGGGGGCTAAGTCGGTACACTGAAGCTTTCTTT. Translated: CASSQDNRGLSRYTEAFF.

CDR3 protein: CASSPLRVAGGTDTQYF. CDR3 DNA sequence: TGTGCCAGCTCACCATTAAGGGTAGCGGGGGGCACAGATACGCAGTATTTT. The chain carries TRBV18 and TRBJ2-3, with TRBD2 matching over 9 bases. The CDR3 length is 17 residues. Trimming at V came to 2 bases and at J to 1 base, leaving 7 bases not matched to a gene. The germline V gene encodes CDR1 KGHSH and CDR2 LQKENI.

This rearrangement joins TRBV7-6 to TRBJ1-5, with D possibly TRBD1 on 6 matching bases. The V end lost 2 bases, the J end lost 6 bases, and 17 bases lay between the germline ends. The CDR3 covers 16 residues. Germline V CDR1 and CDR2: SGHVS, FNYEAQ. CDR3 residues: CASSLRAGRGTQPQHF. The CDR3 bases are TGTGCCAGCAGCTTAAGAGCGGGCAGGGGCACTCAGCCCCAGCATTTT.

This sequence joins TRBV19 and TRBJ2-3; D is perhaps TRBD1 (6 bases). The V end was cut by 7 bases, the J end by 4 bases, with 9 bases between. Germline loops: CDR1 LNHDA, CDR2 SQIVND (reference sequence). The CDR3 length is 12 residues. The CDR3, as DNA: TGTGCCAGTACGACAGGATCAGATACGCAGTATTTT. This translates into CASTTGSDTQYF.

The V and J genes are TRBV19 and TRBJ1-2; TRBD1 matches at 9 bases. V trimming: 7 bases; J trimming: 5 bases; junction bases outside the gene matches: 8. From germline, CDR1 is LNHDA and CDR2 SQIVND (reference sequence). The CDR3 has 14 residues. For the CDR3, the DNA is TGTGCCAGTATGGCGGACAGGGGAAGGTATGGCTACACCTTC. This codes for CASMADRGRYGYTF.

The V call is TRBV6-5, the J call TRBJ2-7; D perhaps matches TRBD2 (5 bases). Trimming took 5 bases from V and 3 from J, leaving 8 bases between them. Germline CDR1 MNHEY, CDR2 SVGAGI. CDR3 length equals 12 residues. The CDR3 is CASSRLNYEQYF. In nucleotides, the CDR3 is TGTGCCAGCAGTCGACTAAACTACGAGCAGTACTTC.

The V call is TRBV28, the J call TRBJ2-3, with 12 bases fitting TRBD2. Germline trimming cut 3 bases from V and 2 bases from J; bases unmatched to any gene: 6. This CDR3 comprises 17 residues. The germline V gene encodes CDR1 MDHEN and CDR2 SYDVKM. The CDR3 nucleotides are TGTGCCAGCAGTTTCTGGACTAGCGGGGCCTCCACAGATACGCAGTATTTT. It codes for CASSFWTSGASTDTQYF.

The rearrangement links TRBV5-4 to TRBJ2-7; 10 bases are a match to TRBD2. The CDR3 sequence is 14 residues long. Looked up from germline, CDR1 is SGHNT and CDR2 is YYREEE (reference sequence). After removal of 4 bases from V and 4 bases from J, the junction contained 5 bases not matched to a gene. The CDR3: CASSGPGLAYEQYF. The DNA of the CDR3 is TGTGCCAGCAGCGGACCGGGACTAGCGTACGAGCAGTACTTC.

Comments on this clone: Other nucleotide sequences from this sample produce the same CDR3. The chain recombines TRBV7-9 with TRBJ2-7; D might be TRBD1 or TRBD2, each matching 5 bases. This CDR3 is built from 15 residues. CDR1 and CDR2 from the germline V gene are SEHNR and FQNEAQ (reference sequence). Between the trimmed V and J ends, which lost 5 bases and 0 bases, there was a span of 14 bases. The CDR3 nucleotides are TGTGCCAGCAGCCGGCTAGGGGACCGCTCCTACGAGCAGTACTTC. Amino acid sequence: CASSRLGDRSYEQYF. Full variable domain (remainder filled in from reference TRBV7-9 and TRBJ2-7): DTGVSQNPRHKITKRGQNVTFRCDPISEHNRLYWYRQTLGQGPEFLTYFQNEAQLEKSRLLSDRFSAERPKGSFSTLEIQRTEQGDSAMYLCASSRLGDRSYEQYFGPGTRLTVT.